This TCR beta chain was retrieved from a study of shared clonotypes between healthy human individuals. Study-wide background: Donors had three CD4 naive, three CD4 memory, two CD8 naive and one CD8 memory plate apiece.

Assay: immunoSEQ multiplex PCR; the TCRdb copy retains only in-frame clones and omits some. The sample includes 2 million to 2.5 million clones, 92% of them seen just once. Germline-derived CDR1 and CDR2 are KGHSH and LQKENI. Trimming took 3 bases from V and 1 from J; bases not matched to a gene: 11. This CDR3 has 18 residues. The specimen sequenced was naive CD4+ T cells from PBMCs. Subset defined: CD45RA+ positively selected. This sequence joins TRBV18 and TRBJ2-3; 9 bases are shared with TRBD1. This clonotype was obtained from a man between 18 and 35 years old in good health. Some clones in this sample may be carry-over from other donors' samples. The CDR3 coding sequence is TGTGCCAGCTCACCTATGGGGACAGGGAGTGTTGGCACAGATACGCAGTATTTT. Protein product: CASSPMGTGSVGTDTQYF.